A selection of T cell receptor beta chains follows, all from one sample in a study of technical replicates of blood from several donors. TCRdb's table, derived via immunoSEQ multiplex PCR, lists solely in-frame clones and lacks some. The table lists more than 70,000 clones, 92% of them singletons. The sequencing sample was made of T cells isolated from PBMCs. The receptors stem from a human donor in good health. Both conserved end residues are part of each CDR3.

CDR3 length: 14
V gene: TRBV2
J gene: TRBJ2-5
CDR3 protein: CASRSELNLETQYF

CDR3 length: 16
V gene: TRBV10-3
J gene: TRBJ1-4
CDR3 protein: CAISDSGGARNEKLFF

CDR3 length: 14
V gene: TRBV6-5
J gene: TRBJ1-1
CDR3 protein: CASSLGTGDTEAFF

CDR3 length: 16
V gene: TRBV5-4
J gene: TRBJ1-2
CDR3 protein: CASSFGRTGVTYGYTF

CDR3 length: 16
V gene: TRBV4-1
J gene: TRBJ2-1
CDR3 protein: CASSPVGRGAYNEQFF

CDR3 length: 15
V gene: TRBV5-1
J gene: TRBJ2-3
CDR3 protein: CASSLMAAPSDTQYF

CDR3 length: 13
V gene: TRBV18
J gene: TRBJ2-1
CDR3 protein: CASQWDRGDEQFF

CDR3 length: 12
V gene: TRBV28
J gene: TRBJ2-3
CDR3 protein: CASRGSSFTQYF

CDR3 length: 15
V gene: TRBV28
J gene: TRBJ1-2
CDR3 protein: CASTLPGGYNYGYTF

CDR3 length: 14
V gene: TRBV2
J gene: TRBJ2-1
CDR3 protein: CASIRTSGGNEQFF

CDR3 length: 13
V gene: TRBV30
J gene: TRBJ1-1
CDR3 protein: CAWSVMRNTEAFF

CDR3 length: 11
V gene: TRBV28
J gene: TRBJ1-5
CDR3 protein: CAGGVNQPQHF

CDR3 length: 16
V gene: TRBV5-1
J gene: TRBJ2-3
CDR3 protein: CASSKGTGGVADTQYF

CDR3 length: 15
V gene: TRBV5-6
J gene: TRBJ1-2
CDR3 protein: CASSSGQGVSYGYTF

CDR3 length: 13
V gene: TRBV27
J gene: TRBJ1-1
CDR3 protein: CASSFMWPSQRFF

CDR3 length: 16
V gene: TRBV5-8
J gene: TRBJ1-5
CDR3 protein: CASSFDRDNSNQPQHF

CDR3 length: 14
V gene: TRBV5-8
J gene: TRBJ1-4
CDR3 protein: CASTLGQGPEKLFF

CDR3 length: 16
V gene: TRBV15
J gene: TRBJ2-5
CDR3 protein: CATSRELQGIWETQYF

CDR3 length: 15
V gene: TRBV2
J gene: TRBJ2-7
CDR3 protein: CASSEFVTGNYEQYF

CDR3 length: 16
V gene: TRBV18
J gene: TRBJ1-3
CDR3 protein: CASSRELQGSGNTIYF

CDR3 length: 15
V gene: TRBV5-1
J gene: TRBJ1-2
CDR3 protein: CASRPKPTGNYGYTF

CDR3 length: 15
V gene: TRBV11-3
J gene: TRBJ1-2
CDR3 protein: CASSLGDWANYGYTF

CDR3 length: 16
V gene: TRBV9
J gene: TRBJ2-7
CDR3 protein: CASSVEARAGAYEQYF

CDR3 length: 14
V gene: TRBV7-9
J gene: TRBJ2-1
CDR3 protein: CASSFGSLDNEQFF

CDR3 length: 11
V gene: TRBV7-9
J gene: TRBJ1-1
CDR3 protein: CASSWGGEAFF

CDR3 length: 14
V gene: TRBV7-9
J gene: TRBJ1-1
CDR3 protein: CASSFDRVGTEAFF

CDR3 length: 13
V gene: TRBV5-6
J gene: TRBJ2-7
CDR3 protein: CASRRDRGSEQYF

CDR3 length: 14
V gene: TRBV19
J gene: TRBJ2-2
CDR3 protein: CASSTSSGSGELFF

CDR3 length: 14
V gene: TRBV19
J gene: TRBJ2-5
CDR3 protein: CASRASGGGETQYF

CDR3 length: 17
V gene: TRBV6-1
J gene: TRBJ2-1
CDR3 protein: CASSEARQGALDNEQFF

CDR3 length: 14
V gene: TRBV29-1
J gene: TRBJ1-2
CDR3 protein: CSVVRDRVLYGYTF

CDR3 length: 16
V gene: TRBV7-3
J gene: TRBJ2-2
CDR3 protein: CASSPDGGTNTGELFF

CDR3 length: 15
V gene: TRBV4-1
J gene: TRBJ1-1
CDR3 protein: CASSHPYQEVTEAFF

CDR3 length: 15
V gene: TRBV5-6
J gene: TRBJ1-1
CDR3 protein: CASSLATGWSAEAFF

CDR3 length: 18
V gene: TRBV28
J gene: TRBJ1-1
CDR3 protein: CASSLWGGPRGMNTEAFF

CDR3 length: 12
V gene: TRBV7-9
J gene: TRBJ1-1
CDR3 protein: CASSLGQGEAFF

CDR3 length: 14
V gene: TRBV7-3
J gene: TRBJ1-2
CDR3 protein: CASSLNAGGQGYTF

CDR3 length: 17
V gene: TRBV5-1
J gene: TRBJ1-1
CDR3 protein: CASSYNRDLSGNTEAFF

CDR3 length: 18
V gene: TRBV4-1
J gene: TRBJ2-7
CDR3 protein: CASSQRIVYGTGSDEQYF

CDR3 length: 12
V gene: TRBV28
J gene: TRBJ1-6
CDR3 protein: CASSFLLDSLHF

CDR3 length: 14
V gene: TRBV6-5
J gene: TRBJ1-4
CDR3 protein: CAVSVGRSNEKLFF

CDR3 length: 15
V gene: TRBV7-3
J gene: TRBJ1-1
CDR3 protein: CASSTSGDLNTEAFF

CDR3 length: 20
V gene: TRBV5-5
J gene: TRBJ2-5
CDR3 protein: CASSLVRGHAGGWSGETQYF

CDR3 length: 14
V gene: TRBV11-2
J gene: TRBJ2-3
CDR3 protein: CASSFLARTDTQYF

CDR3 length: 16
V gene: TRBV5-1
J gene: TRBJ1-3
CDR3 protein: CASSFGGASARNTIYF

CDR3 length: 14
V gene: TRBV5-1
J gene: TRBJ2-2
CDR3 protein: CASTGQANTGELFF

CDR3 length: 13
V gene: TRBV28
J gene: TRBJ2-7
CDR3 protein: CASSLIGSYEQYF

CDR3 length: 15
V gene: TRBV5-4
J gene: TRBJ2-7
CDR3 protein: CASSARTGEPYEQYF

CDR3 length: 16
V gene: TRBV28
J gene: TRBJ2-4
CDR3 protein: CASSLPGPSAKNIQYF

CDR3 length: 15
V gene: TRBV7-9
J gene: TRBJ1-1
CDR3 protein: CASSEGTGMNTEAFF

CDR3 length: 14
V gene: TRBV27
J gene: TRBJ2-5
CDR3 protein: CASSFSAREETQYF

CDR3 length: 12
V gene: TRBV2
J gene: TRBJ1-2
CDR3 protein: CASSRQGMGYTF

CDR3 length: 13
V gene: TRBV7-9
J gene: TRBJ2-5
CDR3 protein: CASSFSGRETQYF

CDR3 length: 17
V gene: TRBV15
J gene: TRBJ2-2
CDR3 protein: CATSRVAGGTNTGELFF

CDR3 length: 14
V gene: TRBV4-1
J gene: TRBJ2-7
CDR3 protein: CASSPGTGWYEQYF

CDR3 length: 15
V gene: TRBV19
J gene: TRBJ1-4
CDR3 protein: CASRSGQGTNEKLFF

CDR3 length: 12
V gene: TRBV11-3
J gene: TRBJ2-2
CDR3 protein: CASSSGRRELFF